The clone carrying this T cell receptor (beta chain) was observed a handful of times. Its matching antigen is unknown. An end of the junction differs from the germline gene, which may be a read error. Through a sample-barcoded 5' primer and a J-beta primer mix, a second PCR was run for roughly 6 to 11 cycles. Each cDNA molecule was tagged by a template-switch adaptor with 12 random nucleotides. One entry per CDR3 protein, called by TCRdb with MiXCR from the 5' RACE reads. The sample includes just under 750,000 distinct CDR3 sequences, over 20% of them seen just once. The donors, healthy Caucasians from Russia, were aged roughly 6 to 90. The source of the sample is a study of blood T cells in healthy people across ages. Study conclusions and caveats: Diversity of TCR beta per million T cells declined in a roughly linear way with age. The long-lived group displayed more naive CD4+ cells, plus higher diversity, than the aged donors did.

This clonotype was sampled from a man in his 70s in good health. Sequenced material: blood.

CDR3 sequence (DNA): TGTGCCACCAGTGGCCTTGAGACGGGAAACCAAGGGACCCAGTACTTC. Its protein is CATSGLETGNQGTQYF. The V gene is TRBV24-1, the J gene TRBJ2-5; TRBD2 might be the D (5 bases). Per germline, CDR1 KGHDR and CDR2 SFDVKD. The CDR3 contains 16 residues.